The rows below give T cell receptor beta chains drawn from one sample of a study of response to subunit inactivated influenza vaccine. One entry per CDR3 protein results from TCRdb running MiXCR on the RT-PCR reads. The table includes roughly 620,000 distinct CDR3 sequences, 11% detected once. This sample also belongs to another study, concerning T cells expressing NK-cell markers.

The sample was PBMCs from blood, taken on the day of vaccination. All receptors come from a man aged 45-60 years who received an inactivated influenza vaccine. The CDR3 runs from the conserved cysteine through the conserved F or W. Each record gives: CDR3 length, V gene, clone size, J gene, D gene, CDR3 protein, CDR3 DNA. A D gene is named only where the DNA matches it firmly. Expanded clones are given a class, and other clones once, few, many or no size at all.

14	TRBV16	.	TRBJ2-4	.	CASSQLTAKNIQYF	TGTGCCAGCAGCCAATTGACAGCCAAAAACATTCAGTACTTC
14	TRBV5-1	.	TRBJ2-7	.	CASSPNLASYEQYF	TGCGCCAGCAGCCCCAATTTGGCATCCTACGAGCAGTACTTC
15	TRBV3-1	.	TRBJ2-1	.	CASSLRGRYKEEQFF	TGTGCCAGCAGCCTCAGGGGGAGGTACAAGGAGGAGCAGTTCTTC
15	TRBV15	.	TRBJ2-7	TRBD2	CATSPGSSGSYEQYF	TGTGCCACCAGCCCAGGGTCTAGCGGCTCCTACGAGCAGTACTTC
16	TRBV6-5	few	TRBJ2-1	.	CASSYRLSGGGNEQFF	TGTGCCAGCAGTTATCGGCTATCGGGGGGCGGTAATGAGCAGTTCTTC
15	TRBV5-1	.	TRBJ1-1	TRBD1	CASRTGTGAYTEAFF	TGCGCCAGCAGAACCGGGACAGGGGCTTACACTGAAGCTTTCTTT
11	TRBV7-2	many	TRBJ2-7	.	CASSSFYEQYF	TGTGCCAGCAGCTCCTTCTACGAGCAGTACTTC
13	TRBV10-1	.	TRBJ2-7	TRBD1	CDSSRTGGHEQYF	TGCGACAGCTCCAGGACAGGGGGTCACGAGCAGTACTTC
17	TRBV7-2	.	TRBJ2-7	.	CASSSQTTGLRPYEQYF	TGTGCCAGCAGCTCGCAGACTACAGGGTTAAGGCCCTACGAGCAGTACTTC
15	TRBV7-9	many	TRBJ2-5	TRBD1	CASSFGTGGQETQYF	TGTGCCAGCAGCTTCGGGACAGGGGGCCAAGAGACCCAGTACTTC
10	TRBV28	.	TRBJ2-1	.	CASRKGDSFF	TGTGCCAGCAGAAAGGGGGATTCGTTCTTC
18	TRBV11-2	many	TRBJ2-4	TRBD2	CASSLRVASGRAENIQYF	TGTGCCAGCAGCTTAAGAGTAGCTAGCGGGAGGGCCGAAAACATTCAGTACTTC
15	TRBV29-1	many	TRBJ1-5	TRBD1	CSVALGTGSNQPQHF	TGCAGCGTTGCCCTTGGGACAGGCAGCAATCAGCCCCAGCATTTT
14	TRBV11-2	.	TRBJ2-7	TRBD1	CASRGQGDSYEQYF	TGTGCCAGCAGGGGACAGGGGGATTCCTACGAGCAGTACTTC
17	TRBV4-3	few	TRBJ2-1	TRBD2	CASSQEEAGTRIYEQFF	TGCGCCAGCAGCCAAGAGGAGGCTGGGACTAGAATTTATGAGCAGTTCTTC
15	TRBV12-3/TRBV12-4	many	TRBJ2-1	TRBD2	CASRGLAGGYNEQFF	TGTGCCAGCAGGGGACTAGCGGGGGGCTACAATGAGCAGTTCTTC
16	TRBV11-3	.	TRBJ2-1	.	CASSLDASGGYNEQFF	TGTGCCAGCAGCTTAGATGCAAGTGGGGGCTACAATGAGCAGTTCTTC
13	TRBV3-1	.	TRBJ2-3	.	CASSPTGASTQYF	TGTGCCAGCAGCCCCACGGGCGCTAGTACGCAGTATTTT
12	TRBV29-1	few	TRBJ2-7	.	CSPPKGPYEQYF	TGCAGCCCGCCGAAGGGCCCCTACGAGCAGTACTTC
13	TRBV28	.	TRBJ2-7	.	CASVRGLTYEQYF	TGTGCCAGCGTCAGGGGACTTACATACGAGCAGTACTTC
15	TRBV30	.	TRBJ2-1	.	CAWSLWRAAYNEQFF	TGTGCCTGGAGTCTCTGGCGGGCCGCCTACAATGAGCAGTTCTTC
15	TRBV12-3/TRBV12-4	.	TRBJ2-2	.	CAITPRGTNTGELFF	TGTGCCATCACCCCCAGGGGCACGAACACCGGGGAGCTGTTTTTT